Here is one T cell receptor beta chain with its context. Its specificity is not known. This entry belongs to a study of T cell responses to AZD1222 COVID-19 vaccine. V was shortened by 10 bases and J by 4 bases, with 10 bases between the two germline ends. Germline lookup yields CDR1 LNHDA and CDR2 SQIVND (reference sequence). The CDR3 runs to 11 residues. The method was immunoSEQ multiplex PCR; TCRdb's version includes in-frame clones alone and lacks a portion of them. The profile shows 95,000 to 150,000 clones, 85% to 95% of them singletons. The study, taken as a whole, reports: Among spike-specific TCRs, nearly half reportedly target unmutated variant regions. Donors were chiefly white British, with a greater number of females, and clonal diversity was perhaps underestimated.

Pooling of second doses given at about 4 or about 12 weeks was done. The material was peripheral blood, obtained 28 days after the second AZD1222 dose. This TCR derives from an adult who received the AZD1222 COVID-19 vaccine. The chain recombines TRBV19 with TRBJ1-1; unclear D gene. The CDR3 sequence is CATLEGTEAFF. DNA for the CDR3: TGTGCCACTTTGGAGGGCACTGAAGCTTTCTTT.